This entry lists 8 T cell receptor beta chains sequenced from one sample in a study of T cell responses to AZD1222 COVID-19 vaccine. Libraries were prepared by immunoSEQ multiplex PCR; TCRdb keeps only in-frame clonotypes and omits some of them. The table includes about 120,000 clones, about 90% detected once. The input for sequencing was peripheral blood, taken on day 0 of AZD1222 vaccination. The receptors were sampled from an adult in good health.

The chain links TRBV6-1 to TRBJ1-5; 7 bases agree with TRBD1. CDR3 length equals 14 residues. Germline-derived CDR1 and CDR2 are MNHNS and SASEGT. J lost 6 bases, V lost 3 bases, and 5 bases had no gene match. The CDR3 nucleotides are TGTGCCAGCAGTGAGAAGCAGGGGGGTCAGCCCCAGCATTTT. It specifies CASSEKQGGQPQHF.

The chain links TRBV10-3 to TRBJ1-5; D remains ambiguous. Trimming shortened V by 4 bases and J by 0 bases, and 7 bases separated the two germline ends. The CDR3 sequence is 14 residues long. The V gene's germline CDR1 is ENHRY and CDR2 SYGVKD. The CDR3: CAISGTNSNQPQHF. CDR3 nucleotides: TGTGCCATCAGTGGGACTAATAGCAATCAGCCCCAGCATTTT.

The chain uses TRBV9 and TRBJ2-1; 10 positions agree with TRBD2. CDR1 is SGDLS, CDR2 YYNGEE, per germline. This CDR3 is built from 16 residues. V gave up 4 bases and J gave up 9 bases; unmatched junction bases: 13. The CDR3 is CASSPRRLAGTGEQFF. DNA for the CDR3: TGTGCCAGCAGCCCCCGAAGACTAGCGGGTACGGGTGAGCAGTTCTTC.

Details on this clone: Other DNA sequences in the same sample also yield this CDR3. The CDR3 loop reads CASSLLNTEAFF. The CDR3 nucleotides are TGTGCCAGCAGTTTACTGAACACTGAAGCTTTCTTT. The J gene is TRBJ1-1, the V gene TRBV28, with unresolved D. V was clipped by 2 bases and J by 0 bases, with 1 base between them. Per the germline V gene, CDR1 is MDHEN and CDR2 is SYDVKM. CDR3 length: 12 amino acids.

The V and J genes are TRBV11-2 and TRBJ1-4; the D gene is possibly TRBD1 (5 bases). From germline, CDR1 is SGHAT and CDR2 FQNNGV. V lost 8 bases, J lost 1 base, and 8 bases lay in between. The CDR3 length is 13 residues. CDR3 DNA sequence: TGTGCCAGCCAAAGGGGAACTAATGAAAAACTGTTTTTT. It yields the protein CASQRGTNEKLFF.

The CDR3 loop reads CASSTPGGGSKETQYF. The CDR3, as DNA: TGTGCCAGCAGCACTCCAGGGGGCGGCTCGAAAGAGACCCAGTACTTC. The rearrangement links TRBV11-2 to TRBJ2-5; the match to TRBD1 covers 8 bases. This CDR3 is built from 16 residues. V shed 5 bases, J shed 3 bases, and the junction held 11 bases outside the gene matches. Germline CDR1 is SGHAT and CDR2 is FQNNGV.

V usage is TRBV9 and J usage is TRBJ1-4; D perhaps matches TRBD1 (5 bases). This CDR3 is built from 14 residues. Trimming took 0 bases from V and 4 from J, leaving 7 bases between them. Per the germline V gene, CDR1 is SGDLS and CDR2 is YYNGEE. The CDR3 spells CASSVGGVNEKLFF. CDR3 nucleotide sequence: TGTGCCAGCAGCGTAGGAGGGGTTAATGAAAAACTGTTTTTT.

J is TRBJ2-1 and V is TRBV11-2; 7 positions match TRBD2. Germline values: CDR1 SGHAT, CDR2 FQNNGV. With 5 bases clipped from V and 3 bases from J, the junction kept 7 bases outside the gene matches. The CDR3 extends over 15 amino acids. DNA of the CDR3: TGTGCCAGCAGCCGGATCGGCGGGAGCTACAATGAGCAGTTCTTC. Translation: CASSRIGGSYNEQFF.